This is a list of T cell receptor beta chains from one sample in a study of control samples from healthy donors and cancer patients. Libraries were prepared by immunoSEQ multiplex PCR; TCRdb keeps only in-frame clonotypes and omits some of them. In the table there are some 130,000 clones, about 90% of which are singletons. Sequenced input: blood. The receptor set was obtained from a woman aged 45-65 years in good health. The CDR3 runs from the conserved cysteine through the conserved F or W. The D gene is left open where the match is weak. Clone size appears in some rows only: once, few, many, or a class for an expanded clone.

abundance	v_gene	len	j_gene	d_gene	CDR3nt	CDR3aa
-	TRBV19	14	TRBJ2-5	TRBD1	TGTGCCAGTAGTACCACAGGGGTAGGAGAGACCCAGTACTTC	CASSTTGVGETQYF
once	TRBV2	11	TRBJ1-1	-	TGTGCCAGCAGTTGGGACACTGAAGCTTTCTTT	CASSWDTEAFF
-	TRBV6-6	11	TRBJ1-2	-	TGTGCCTCGTATTTGAAAAATGGCTACACCTTC	CASYLKNGYTF
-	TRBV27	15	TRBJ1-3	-	TGTGCCAGCAGTTTATATTGGGGTAATGGAAACACCATATATTTT	CASSLYWGNGNTIYF
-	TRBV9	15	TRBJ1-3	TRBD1	TGTGCCAGCAGCGCACAAACAGGGGTCGGAAACACCATATATTTT	CASSAQTGVGNTIYF
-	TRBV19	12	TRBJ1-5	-	TGTGCCAGTAGCCTACCCAATCAGCCCCAGCATTTT	CASSLPNQPQHF
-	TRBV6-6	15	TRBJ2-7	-	TGTGCCAGCAGTCAACAGGAGGAGAACTCCTACGAGCAGTACTTC	CASSQQEENSYEQYF
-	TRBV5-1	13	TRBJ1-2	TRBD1	TGCGCCAGCAGCTTACAGGGGGCTTGGGGCTACACCTTC	CASSLQGAWGYTF
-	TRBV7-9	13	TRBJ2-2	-	TGTGCCAGCAGCTTCCGGGAGTACGGGGAGCTGTTTTTT	CASSFREYGELFF
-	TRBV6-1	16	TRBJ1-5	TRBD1	TGTGCCAGCAGTGAGAGGGCGGGACAGGGCAATCAGCCCCAGCATTTT	CASSERAGQGNQPQHF
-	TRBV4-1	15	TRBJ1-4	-	TGCGCCAGCAGCTATAGGAGTTCAACTAATGAAAAACTGTTTTTT	CASSYRSSTNEKLFF
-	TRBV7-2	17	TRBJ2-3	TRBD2	TGTGCCAGCAGCTTAGATCGACTAGCGGGGGCTGGGGATACGCAGTATTTT	CASSLDRLAGAGDTQYF
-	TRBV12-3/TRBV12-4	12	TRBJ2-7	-	TGTGCCAGCAGCAAGGGATCCTACGAGCAGTACTTC	CASSKGSYEQYF
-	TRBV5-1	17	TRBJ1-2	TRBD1	TGCGCCAGCAGCCCCCCCTGGGACAGGGGTCGGAACTATGGCTACACCTTC	CASSPPWDRGRNYGYTF
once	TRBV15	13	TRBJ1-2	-	TGTGCCACCAGTTCAGACTCCGCCCGTGGCTACACCTTC	CATSSDSARGYTF
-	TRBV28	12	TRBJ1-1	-	TGTGCCAGCGGTACAGAGTACACTGAAGCTTTCTTT	CASGTEYTEAFF
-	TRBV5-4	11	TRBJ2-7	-	TGTGCCAGCAGCTCCGCGTACGAGCAGTACTTC	CASSSAYEQYF
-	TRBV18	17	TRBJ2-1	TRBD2	TGTGCCAGCTCCATCTTGGGTGCGGCGGGAGGGTCCAATGAGCAGTTCTTC	CASSILGAAGGSNEQFF
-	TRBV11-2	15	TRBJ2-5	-	TGTGCCAGCAGCTTAGGGCGTTGGGGGCTAGAGACCCAGTACTTC	CASSLGRWGLETQYF
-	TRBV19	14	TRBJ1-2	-	TGTGCCAGTAACTCGAACGGGGGTCACTATGGCTACACCTTC	CASNSNGGHYGYTF
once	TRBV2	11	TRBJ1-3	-	TGTGCCAGCAGTGGGCGGAACACCATATATTTT	CASSGRNTIYF
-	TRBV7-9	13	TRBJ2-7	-	TGTGCCAGCAGCCCGGGTCTTGGCGACGAGCAGTACTTC	CASSPGLGDEQYF
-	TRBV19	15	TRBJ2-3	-	TGTGCCAGTAATCTGGGGGTGAAGAGCACAGATACGCAGTATTTT	CASNLGVKSTDTQYF
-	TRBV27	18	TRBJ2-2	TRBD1	TGTGCCAGCAGTTTAAGAGGAGGACAGGCAACTAACACCGGGGAGCTGTTTTTT	CASSLRGGQATNTGELFF
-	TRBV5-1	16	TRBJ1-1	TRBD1	TGCGCCAGCAGCCCCGCCGGACAGGGTATGAACACTGAAGCTTTCTTT	CASSPAGQGMNTEAFF
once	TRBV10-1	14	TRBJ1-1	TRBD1	TGCGCCAGCAGTGACCCAGGACAGGCGAAAGAAGCTTTCTTT	CASSDPGQAKEAFF
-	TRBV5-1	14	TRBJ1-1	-	TGCGCCAGCAGCTTGGGCGGGGCTGGATCTGAAGCTTTCTTT	CASSLGGAGSEAFF
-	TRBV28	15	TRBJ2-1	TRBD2	TGTGCCAGCGGGGGACTAGCGGGGGGACACAATGAGCAGTTCTTC	CASGGLAGGHNEQFF
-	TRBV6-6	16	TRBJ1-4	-	TGTGCCAGCAGTGGGACACGGGAATATCCTAATGAAAAACTGTTTTTT	CASSGTREYPNEKLFF
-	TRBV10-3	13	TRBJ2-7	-	TGTGCCATCAATTCCGGCGTCTCCAACGAGCAGTACTTC	CAINSGVSNEQYF
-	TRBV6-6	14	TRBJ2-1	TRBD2	TGTGCCAGCAACGGACTAGCGGGATACAATGAGCAGTTCTTC	CASNGLAGYNEQFF
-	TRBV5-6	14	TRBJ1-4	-	TGTGCCAGCAGCTTGGTCGCAACTAATGAAAAACTGTTTTTT	CASSLVATNEKLFF
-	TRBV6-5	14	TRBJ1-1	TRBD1	TGTGCCAGCAGACCCACCGGGACAGGGGCCGAAGCTTTCTTT	CASRPTGTGAEAFF
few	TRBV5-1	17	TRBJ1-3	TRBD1	TGCGCCAGCAGCTCCGGACAGGGGGCCCTCTCTGGAAACACCATATATTTT	CASSSGQGALSGNTIYF
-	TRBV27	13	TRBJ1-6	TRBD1	TGTGCCAGCACGGGACAGGGGAATTCACCCCTCCACTTT	CASTGQGNSPLHF
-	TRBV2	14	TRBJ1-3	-	TGTGCCAGTAGGGGAGGGAGCTCTGGAAACACCATATATTTT	CASRGGSSGNTIYF
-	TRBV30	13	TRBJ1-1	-	TGTGCCTCCTCCGGGGCAGTGAACACTGAAGCTTTCTTT	CASSGAVNTEAFF
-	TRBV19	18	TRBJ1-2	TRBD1	TGTGCCAGTACCGCCTTCGGGGACAGGGAGTGGATACGGTATGGCTACACCTTC	CASTAFGDREWIRYGYTF
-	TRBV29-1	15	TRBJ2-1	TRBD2	TGCAGCGTTGTTATTTTGGCTAGCGGCTACAATGAGCAGTTCTTC	CSVVILASGYNEQFF
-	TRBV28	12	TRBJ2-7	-	TGTGCCAGCAGCCCTGACTCCTACGAGCAGTACTTC	CASSPDSYEQYF
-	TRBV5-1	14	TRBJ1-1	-	TGCGCCAGCAGCTTGATTGGACAGAACACTGAAGCTTTCTTT	CASSLIGQNTEAFF
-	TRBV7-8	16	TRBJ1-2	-	TGTGCCAGCAGCTTAGGATGGACAGCACTTCCCTATGGCTACACCTTC	CASSLGWTALPYGYTF
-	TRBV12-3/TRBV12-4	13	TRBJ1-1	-	TGTGCCAGCAGTTTACAGGGTGACACTGAAGCTTTCTTT	CASSLQGDTEAFF
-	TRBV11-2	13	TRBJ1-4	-	TGTGCCAGCAGCAAAAGTGACAGTGAAAAACTGTTTTTT	CASSKSDSEKLFF
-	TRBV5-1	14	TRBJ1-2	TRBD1	TGCGCCAGCAGCGCCGGCGGGACAGATTATGGCTACACCTTC	CASSAGGTDYGYTF
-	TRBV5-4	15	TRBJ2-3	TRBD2	TGTGCCAGCAGCTTAGGACTAGTCGGCACAGATACGCAGTATTTT	CASSLGLVGTDTQYF
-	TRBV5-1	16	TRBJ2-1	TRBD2	TGCGCCAGCAGCCTATCCGGGACTAGCGGGGGGGTCGAGCAGTTCTTC	CASSLSGTSGGVEQFF
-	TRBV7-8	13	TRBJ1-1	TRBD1	TGTGCCAGCAGCTGGACAGGGGACACTGAAGCTTTCTTT	CASSWTGDTEAFF
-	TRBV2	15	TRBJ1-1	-	TGTGCCAGCACTTTGACAGAAAAGATGAACACTGAAGCTTTCTTT	CASTLTEKMNTEAFF